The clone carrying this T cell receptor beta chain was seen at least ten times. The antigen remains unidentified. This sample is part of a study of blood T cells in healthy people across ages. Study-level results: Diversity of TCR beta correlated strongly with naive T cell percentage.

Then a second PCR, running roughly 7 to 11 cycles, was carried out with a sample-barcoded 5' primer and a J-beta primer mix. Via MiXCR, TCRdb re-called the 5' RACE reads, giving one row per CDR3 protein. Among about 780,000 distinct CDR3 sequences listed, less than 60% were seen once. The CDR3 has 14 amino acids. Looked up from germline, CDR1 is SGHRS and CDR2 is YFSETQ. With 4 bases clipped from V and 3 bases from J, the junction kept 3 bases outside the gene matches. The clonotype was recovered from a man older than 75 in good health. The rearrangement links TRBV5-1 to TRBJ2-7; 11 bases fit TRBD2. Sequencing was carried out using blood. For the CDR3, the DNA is TGCGCCAGCAGCCAAGGGACTAGCGGCTACGAGCAGTACTTC. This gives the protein CASSQGTSGYEQYF.